These 16 T cell receptor beta chains share one sample of origin, sequenced in a study of radiation and T cells in renal cell carcinoma (dated by TCRdb to 2018 to 2021). Explained via the paper, the time point label denotes: baseline pretreatment blood. The sample's treatment or condition label, decoded: 15 Gy SBRT to primary tumor, nephrectomy 4 weeks later. Library prep was done by the immunoSEQ multiplex PCR assay. Not all clones reach the TCRdb copy of this immuneACCESS table, which keeps in-frame sequences only. Checked studies attribute under half of the gap to unresolved V genes and leave the rest unexplained. The sample records just over 95,000 clones, around nine tenths of which are singletons. Approximately 8.4% of the sample lies in the top ten. The sequencing here drew on blood, taken from a patient whose treatment included radiotherapy and nephrectomy. These receptors all stem from a man aged 50-59 years with renal cell carcinoma.

The V and J genes are TRBV10-3 and TRBJ1-5, with 9 bases fitting TRBD1. Germline lookup yields CDR1 ENHRY and CDR2 SYGVKD. There are 15 residues in the CDR3. V shed 7 bases and J 5 bases; nucleotides not matched to a gene: 9. The CDR3 here is CAINRPGQGYQPQHF. CDR3 DNA: TGTGCCATCAACCGTCCGGGACAGGGATATCAGCCCCAGCATTTT.

The V and J genes are TRBV6-5 and TRBJ2-1, with D uncertain. Trimming took off 7 bases at V and 0 bases at J, with 7 bases between the two ends. CDR3 length: 13 amino acids. Germline V gene lookup returns CDR1 MNHEY and CDR2 SVGAGI. The CDR3 region is CASTQNSYNEQFF. DNA of the CDR3: TGTGCCAGCACCCAAAACTCCTACAATGAGCAGTTCTTC.

This clone has more than one count but fewer than ten. The chain carries TRBV28 and TRBJ1-2; D ambiguous. CDR3 length equals 11 residues. Germline assignment: CDR1 MDHEN and CDR2 SYDVKM. V dropped 5 bases and J dropped 4 bases, with 5 bases sitting between them. CDR3 amino acids: CASSPGYGYTF. CDR3 sequence (DNA): TGTGCCAGCAGTCCTGGCTATGGCTACACCTTC.

V and J are TRBV5-1 and TRBJ1-3; D gene ambiguous. Germline V gene data show CDR1 as SGHRS and CDR2 as YFSETQ. Trimming shortened V by 6 bases and J by 3 bases, and 13 bases separated the two germline ends. The CDR3 spans 14 residues. The CDR3 DNA reads TGCGCCAGCAAGTCGGTCGTGGGTGGAAACACCATATATTTT. The encoded protein is CASKSVVGGNTIYF.

Regarding this clone: Other DNA sequences in the same sample also yield this CDR3. The V and J genes are TRBV5-1 and TRBJ2-5; D is unresolved. Trimming took off 4 bases at V and 2 bases at J, with 6 bases between the two ends. The CDR3 sequence is 12 residues long. CDR1 is SGHRS and CDR2 is YFSETQ in the germline V gene. CDR3 sequence: CASSRQQETQYF. Written as DNA, the CDR3 is TGCGCCAGCAGCCGACAACAAGAGACCCAGTACTTC.

This chain uses TRBV11-2 with TRBJ1-1; D may be TRBD1 (5 bases). Germline V gene lookup returns CDR1 SGHAT and CDR2 FQNNGV. Trimming cost V 2 bases and J 8 bases, with 12 bases left between them. The CDR3 runs 13 residues. The CDR3 reads CASSLIGAWEAFF. CDR3 in DNA: TGTGCCAGCAGCTTAATAGGGGCTTGGGAAGCTTTCTTT.

V gene TRBV7-4 combines with J gene TRBJ1-4, with 7 bases identical to TRBD1. The CDR3 extends over 18 amino acids. After removal of 0 bases from V and 5 bases from J, the junction contained 12 bases not matched to a gene. Germline-derived CDR1 and CDR2 are SGHVT and SQSDAQ. Written as DNA, the CDR3 is TGTGCCAGCAGCTTAGCAGGTCGGAGTCAGGGGGAAAATGAAAAACTGTTTTTT. It codes for CASSLAGRSQGENEKLFF.

CDR3 bases: TGTGCCATCGGGACCCCGTTCTATACGCAGTATTTT. It codes for CAIGTPFYTQYF. The V gene is TRBV19, the J gene TRBJ2-3; D may correspond to TRBD1 or TRBD2 (5 bases each). Trimming stripped 10 bases from V and 7 bases from J, with 15 bases between. The CDR3 length is 12 residues. CDR1 and CDR2 from the germline V gene are LNHDA and SQIVND (reference sequence).

CDR3 loop: CASSESLDTQYF. The CDR3 DNA reads as TGTGCCAGCAGTGAATCCCTCGATACGCAGTATTTT. The rearrangement uses TRBV2 and TRBJ2-3; D uncertain. This CDR3 is built from 12 residues. Trimming shortened V by 2 bases and J by 6 bases, and 6 bases separated the two germline ends. CDR1 and CDR2 from the germline V gene are SNHLY and FYNNEI.

The chain has TRBV20-1 and TRBJ2-3; D gene uncertain. In germline, CDR1 is DFQATT, CDR2 SNEGSKA (reference sequence). The V end was cut by 4 bases, the J end by 7 bases, with 6 bases between. The CDR3 sequence is 10 residues long. The CDR3 spells CSATTYTQYF. DNA of the CDR3: TGCAGTGCTACGACTTATACGCAGTATTTT.

V is TRBV20-1 and J is TRBJ2-3, with no clear D. The V and J ends lost 3 bases and 7 bases respectively, with 8 bases between them. Germline CDR1 is DFQATT and CDR2 is SNEGSKA (reference sequence). The CDR3 contains 11 residues. The CDR3 loop is CSASMVYTQYF. Written as DNA, the CDR3 is TGCAGTGCTAGTATGGTTTATACGCAGTATTTT.

The chain joins TRBV4-2 to TRBJ2-2; 8 nucleotides line up with TRBD1. V was clipped by 4 bases and J by 5 bases; unmatched bases: 6. Germline V gene data show CDR1 as LGHNA and CDR2 as YNFKEQ. CDR3 size: 15 residues. CDR3 nucleotide sequence: TGTGCCAGCAGCCCCGGGACAGGCGGGACCGGGGAGCTGTTTTTT. Translated, it gives CASSPGTGGTGELFF.

The chain combines TRBV18 with TRBJ2-7, with unresolved D. The CDR3 contains 13 residues. Germline V CDR1 and CDR2: KGHSH, LQKENI. V was pared by 2 bases and J by 4 bases, with 9 bases between. The CDR3 loop reads CASSPSIQYEQYF. The CDR3 nucleotides are TGTGCCAGCTCACCAAGTATCCAGTACGAGCAGTACTTC.

V and J are TRBV25-1 and TRBJ2-3, with 7 bases matching TRBD2. CDR1 and CDR2 from the germline V gene are MGHDK and SYGVNS. The V gene end was trimmed by 5 bases and the J gene end by 7 bases; junction bases not matched to a gene: 9. The CDR3 runs to 14 residues. The CDR3 is CASSFSGGLHTQYF. CDR3 coding DNA: TGTGCCAGCAGTTTTTCGGGGGGACTTCATACGCAGTATTTT.

The chain uses TRBV19 and TRBJ1-4; 8 positions match TRBD1. The V and J ends lost 5 bases and 0 bases, in that order; junction bases with no gene match: 5. The germline V gene encodes CDR1 LNHDA and CDR2 SQIVND (reference sequence). This CDR3 comprises 16 residues. CDR3 nucleotides: TGTGCCAGTAGTTCCAGGGGGCATACAACTAATGAAAAACTGTTTTTT. Translated: CASSSRGHTTNEKLFF. Combining the CDR3 with reference TRBV19 and TRBJ1-4 gives the whole variable domain DGGITQSPKYLFRKEGQNVTLSCEQNLNHDAMYWYRQDPGQGLRLIYYSQIVNDFQKGDIAEGYSVSREKKESFPLTVTSAQKNPTAFYLCASSSRGHTTNEKLFFGSGTQLSVL.

V and J are TRBV2 and TRBJ2-7; D is undetermined. CDR3 length equals 13 residues. The germline V gene has CDR1 SNHLY and CDR2 FYNNEI. V was trimmed by 11 bases and J by 0 bases, leaving 14 bases between them. The CDR3 sequence: CASVGALSYEQYF. CDR3 nucleotide sequence: TGTGCCTCGGTAGGCGCCCTCTCCTACGAGCAGTACTTC.